These T cell receptor beta chains were read from a single sample in a study of Ad26.COV2.S vaccination and SARS-CoV-2 variants. The protocol was immunoSEQ multiplex PCR, while the TCRdb copy is restricted to in-frame clones and leaves out a portion. The data show under 600,000 clones, roughly 87% seen once. Sequencing used peripheral blood, obtained in a trial of Ad26.COV2.S vaccine versus placebo. The receptors derive from a person aged 18 to 59 who received the Ad26.COV2.S COVID-19 vaccine or a placebo. Each CDR3 is given with its conserved first and last residue. A D gene is named only where the DNA matches it firmly. A clone size is listed for some rows: how often the clone was seen (once, few, many), or a class if it is expanded.

V,D,size,J,DNA,CDR3
TRBV7-3,NA,NA,TRBJ1-1,TGTGCCAGCAGCTTAATGCAGAACACTGAAGCTTTCTTT,CASSLMQNTEAFF
TRBV9,NA,NA,TRBJ1-1,TGTGCCAGCAGCGTAGGTAGCGCAGGCCTGAACACTGAAGCTTTCTTT,CASSVGSAGLNTEAFF
TRBV9,NA,NA,TRBJ2-1,TGTGCCAGCAGCCCGACTGGGGGGGCATACTATCAGCAGTTCTTC,CASSPTGGAYYQQFF
TRBV11-3,NA,NA,TRBJ2-1,TGTGCCAGCAGCTTAGGGGATAATGAGCAGTTCTTC,CASSLGDNEQFF
TRBV6-2/TRBV6-3,TRBD2,NA,TRBJ2-1,TGTGCCAGCAGTTACTCGATCTCCGGGGGGGCCAATGAGCAGTTCTTC,CASSYSISGGANEQFF
TRBV12-3/TRBV12-4,NA,NA,TRBJ2-5,TGTGCCAGCAGTTCGCTAGTCCCAGAGACCCAGTACTTC,CASSSLVPETQYF
TRBV6-1,NA,NA,TRBJ1-1,TGTGCCAGCAGTGAAGTCAGGGCCACTGAAGCTTTCTTT,CASSEVRATEAFF
TRBV2,NA,NA,TRBJ2-7,TGTGCCAGCAGTAGCCAGAGCTACGAGCAGTACTTC,CASSSQSYEQYF
TRBV19,TRBD1,NA,TRBJ1-5,TGTGCCATCCACCCGGGACAGGGTTTTTCCAATCAGCCCCAGCATTTT,CAIHPGQGFSNQPQHF
TRBV13,NA,once,TRBJ1-4,TGTGCCAGCAGCCCGGGACAAAGTAATGAAAAACTGTTTTTT,CASSPGQSNEKLFF
TRBV6-4,TRBD1,once,TRBJ1-5,TGTGCCAGCAGTGTGAGACAGGGGATGAGGGGCCATAGCAATCAGCCCCAGCATTTT,CASSVRQGMRGHSNQPQHF
TRBV7-9,TRBD1,NA,TRBJ1-2,TGTGCCAGCAGCAGCCCGGACAGGGAAGTAGATCATGGCTACACCTTC,CASSSPDREVDHGYTF
TRBV7-7,TRBD2,NA,TRBJ2-1,TGTGCTAGCAGCTTAACTAGCGGGGGGATGTACAATGAGCAGTTCTTC,CASSLTSGGMYNEQFF
TRBV28,NA,NA,TRBJ2-7,TGTGCCAGCAGTTTCGCCGGGCCGAACTCCTACGAGCAGTACTTC,CASSFAGPNSYEQYF
TRBV28,NA,NA,TRBJ1-4,TGTGCCAGCAGTTTATATGGGCCCTCCAATGAAAAACTGTTTTTT,CASSLYGPSNEKLFF
TRBV11-2,NA,few,TRBJ1-3,TGTGCCAGCAGCTTAGTTGGGGCCTCTGGAAACACCATATATTTT,CASSLVGASGNTIYF
TRBV7-2,NA,NA,TRBJ1-5,TGTGCCAGCACACAGGGTTTTAGCAATCAGCCCCAGCATTTT,CASTQGFSNQPQHF
TRBV6-6,NA,NA,TRBJ2-1,TGTGCCAGCAGTTATACCCGGGGCAGGGGTAATGAGCAGTTCTTC,CASSYTRGRGNEQFF
TRBV5-5,NA,NA,TRBJ2-5,TGTGCCAGCAGCTTGCAGGGTGGGGAGACCCAGTACTTC,CASSLQGGETQYF
TRBV5-4,TRBD1,NA,TRBJ2-3,TGTGCCAGCCTAAACGGGGGACAGGGGACAGATACGCAGTATTTT,CASLNGGQGTDTQYF
TRBV2,TRBD2,NA,TRBJ2-3,TGTGCCAGCAGGGGACTAGCGGGGCGGGCAGATACGCAGTATTTT,CASRGLAGRADTQYF
TRBV29-1,TRBD1,NA,TRBJ2-1,TGCAGCGTTGTAAGGGGGCGAGGTGAGCAGTTCTTC,CSVVRGRGEQFF
TRBV3-1/TRBV3-2,NA,once,TRBJ1-5,TGTGCCAGCAGCCAAAGCGTCGCAGGGAATCAGCCCCAGCATTTT,CASSQSVAGNQPQHF
TRBV9,NA,NA,TRBJ2-7,TGTGCCAGCAGCGCGAGAGAGGAGGGGGTACACGAGCAGTACTTC,CASSAREEGVHEQYF
TRBV4-1,TRBD2,NA,TRBJ2-5,TGCGCCAGCAGCCACTACCGACTAGCGGGAGGGACGATCCAAGAGACCCAGTACTTC,CASSHYRLAGGTIQETQYF
TRBV7-9,NA,NA,TRBJ2-1,TGTGCCAGCAGCTTAGTAGCAGCGCAGGAGTTCTTC,CASSLVAAQEFF
TRBV5-4,NA,NA,TRBJ1-2,TGTGCCAGCAGCTTACATACACTGTATGGCTACACCTTC,CASSLHTLYGYTF
TRBV9,TRBD2,NA,TRBJ2-7,TGTGCCAGCAGCGTAGGGGCTAGCGGGACTACCTACGAGCAGTACTTC,CASSVGASGTTYEQYF
TRBV11-2,NA,NA,TRBJ1-5,TGTGCCAGCAGCTTAGAGGTGGGGAATCAGCCCCAGCATTTT,CASSLEVGNQPQHF
TRBV18,TRBD1,NA,TRBJ1-2,TGTGCCAGCTCATCGGACAGGAACACTCTATATGGCTACACCTTC,CASSSDRNTLYGYTF
TRBV18,NA,NA,TRBJ1-5,TGTGCCAGCTCACCTGAGAATAGCAATCAGCCCCAGCATTTT,CASSPENSNQPQHF
TRBV5-4,TRBD1,NA,TRBJ2-7,TGTGCCAGCAGCAGACCGGGACAGGGGGCCTACGAGCAGTACTTC,CASSRPGQGAYEQYF
TRBV29-1,NA,once,TRBJ1-1,TGCAGCGCCGCGGGGGGGAACACTGAAGCTTTCTTT,CSAAGGNTEAFF
TRBV7-9,NA,NA,TRBJ2-1,TGTGCCAGCAGCTTCTCAGGGTTATTGGGCAATGAGCAGTTCTTC,CASSFSGLLGNEQFF
TRBV18,NA,NA,TRBJ1-5,TGTGCCAGCTCACCAAGACCCGATCAGCCCCAGCATTTT,CASSPRPDQPQHF
TRBV30,TRBD1,NA,TRBJ1-6,TGTGCCTGGAGAGAAACCAGGGGGTTTGTCCCCAATTCACCCCTCCACTTT,CAWRETRGFVPNSPLHF
TRBV27,NA,few,TRBJ1-5,TGTGCCAGCAGTTTAGGACGGGCTGTCAATCAGCCCCAGCATTTT,CASSLGRAVNQPQHF
TRBV24-1,TRBD2,NA,TRBJ2-2,TGTGCCACCAGCCCCGGACAAGCGGGGGCCGGGGAGCTGTTTTTT,CATSPGQAGAGELFF
TRBV4-1,TRBD1,NA,TRBJ1-2,TGCGCCAGCAGCCAAGACACAGGGGGAGGTTATGGCTACACCTTC,CASSQDTGGGYGYTF
TRBV18,TRBD1,NA,TRBJ1-5,TGTGCCAGCTCACGTCCGGGACAGGGAAACAATCAGCCCCAGCATTTT,CASSRPGQGNNQPQHF
TRBV25-1,NA,NA,TRBJ1-4,TGTGCCAGCAGTGACGGGAGAATTAATGAAAAACTGTTTTTT,CASSDGRINEKLFF
TRBV3-1/TRBV3-2,TRBD1,NA,TRBJ2-2,TGTGCCAGCAGCCAAGGGATCCCGGGACAGGGAAATCTGAACCGCGGGGAGCTGTTTTTT,CASSQGIPGQGNLNRGELFF
TRBV7-2,NA,NA,TRBJ1-2,TGTGCCAGCAGCTTTGACTCCGGCGGGGGTTATGGCTACACCTTC,CASSFDSGGGYGYTF
TRBV29-1,TRBD2,NA,TRBJ2-3,TGCAGCGCCGGGACTAGCGGGAAACCTAGCACAGATACGCAGTATTTT,CSAGTSGKPSTDTQYF
TRBV6-1,NA,NA,TRBJ1-5,TGTGCCAGCAGTGAAGATATCCGGCCCGAGCATTTT,CASSEDIRPEHF
TRBV27,NA,few,TRBJ1-6,TGTGCCAGCAGAGAGGACCCCCGGGGTTCACCCCTCCACTTT,CASREDPRGSPLHF
TRBV10-1,NA,NA,TRBJ1-2,TGCGCCTCTAAAGACTCTGGGACAATCTATGGCTACACCTTC,CASKDSGTIYGYTF
TRBV5-4,NA,NA,TRBJ1-2,TGTGCCAGCAGCCCCGGCGGGGCCTATGGCTACACCTTC,CASSPGGAYGYTF
TRBV5-1,NA,NA,TRBJ1-3,TGCGCCAGCAGCCCGGCGGGATCTGGAAACACCATATATTTT,CASSPAGSGNTIYF
TRBV9,NA,once,TRBJ2-1,TGTGCCAGCAGCTCCACCGGGGAGAATGAGCAGTTCTTC,CASSSTGENEQFF
TRBV10-3,NA,NA,TRBJ2-1,TGTGCCATCAGTGAGCCAGGGGGGGACAGAATATACAATGAGCAGTTCTTC,CAISEPGGDRIYNEQFF
TRBV30,NA,NA,TRBJ1-2,TGTGCCTGGAGTGCCTCGGTGGTAGGCTACACCTTC,CAWSASVVGYTF
TRBV29-1,TRBD1,NA,TRBJ2-3,TGCAGCGTAGAAGGACAGGGTCCAGATACGCAGTATTTT,CSVEGQGPDTQYF
TRBV4-1,NA,once,TRBJ2-3,TGCGCCAGCAGCCAAGGCCAAGGAGCCGGCACAGATACGCAGTATTTT,CASSQGQGAGTDTQYF
TRBV7-9,NA,NA,TRBJ1-3,TGTGCCAGCAGCCTTATTGGGGTGAGCTCTGGAAACACCATATATTTT,CASSLIGVSSGNTIYF